This is a list of T cell receptor beta chains from one sample in a study of control samples from healthy donors and cancer patients. Generated by immunoSEQ multiplex PCR, the TCRdb table keeps only in-frame clones and is missing some. The sample holds 75,000 to 95,000 clones; more than 85% are singletons and the top ten take approximately 1.5%. The source material was blood. The receptors were gathered from a woman aged 25 to 45 in good health. Each CDR3 is given with its conserved first and last residue. Each record gives: V gene, CDR3 protein.

v_call: TRBV28
cdr3_aa: CASSYRDAEAFF

v_call: TRBV5-1
cdr3_aa: CASSLGGQGPEAFF

v_call: TRBV12-3/TRBV12-4
cdr3_aa: CASRPGSQETQYF

v_call: TRBV7-8
cdr3_aa: CASRQGSTNTGELFF

v_call: TRBV13
cdr3_aa: CASSALRDLNEKLFF

v_call: TRBV23-1
cdr3_aa: CASSQARTGSEQYF

v_call: TRBV14
cdr3_aa: CASSVQTGLGTQYF

v_call: TRBV12-5
cdr3_aa: CASGLVRRGPGETQYF

v_call: TRBV9
cdr3_aa: CASSAEGTSGNIETQYF

v_call: TRBV28
cdr3_aa: CASSTSTGGNNEKLFF

v_call: TRBV19
cdr3_aa: CASSIEAGGLSKNIQYF

v_call: TRBV6-2/TRBV6-3
cdr3_aa: CASSPTGGSYNEQFF

v_call: TRBV18
cdr3_aa: CASSPSDDRDTIGPQHF

v_call: TRBV7-3
cdr3_aa: CASSKGQGETQYF

v_call: TRBV5-8
cdr3_aa: CASSSGDQGAITDTQYF

v_call: TRBV15
cdr3_aa: CATSRDLGLYGYTF

v_call: TRBV5-5
cdr3_aa: CASSLSSARVAGNTIYF